Below are 23 T cell receptor beta chains sequenced from a single sample in a study of neoadjuvant anti-PD-1 for oral cavity cancer. Measured with immunoSEQ multiplex PCR; TCRdb has only the in-frame clones, and not every one. The table shows around 16,000 clones, with approximately 68% occurring only once. Sequenced material: PBMCs, taken before nivolumab (anti-PD-1) treatment. These receptors all stem from a person aged 35-79 years with oral cavity squamous cell carcinoma.

This chain links TRBV11-2 with TRBJ2-3; no clear D. The CDR3 is 14 residues long. Looked up from germline, CDR1 is SGHAT and CDR2 is FQNNGV. With 5 bases removed from V and 6 bases from J, the gap between germline ends came to 15 bases. CDR3 region: CASSKVRVGDTQYF. As DNA, the CDR3 is TGTGCCAGCAGCAAGGTCAGAGTGGGGGATACGCAGTATTTT.

This clone was observed a few times. V gene TRBV2 combines with J gene TRBJ2-5; D possibly corresponds to TRBD2 (5 bases). Per germline, CDR1 SNHLY and CDR2 FYNNEI. This CDR3 comprises 13 residues. Deletions cut 2 bases from V and 7 bases from J, with 11 bases between. CDR3 residues: CASSENQAGTQYF. DNA for the CDR3: TGTGCCAGCAGTGAAAATCAGGCGGGGACCCAGTACTTC.

This clone was observed a handful of times. The chain carries TRBV19 and TRBJ1-2; D unclear. Germline assignment: CDR1 LNHDA and CDR2 SQIVND (reference sequence). Trimming took off 3 bases at V and 4 bases at J, with 6 bases between the two ends. The CDR3 consists of 12 residues. As DNA, the CDR3 is TGTGCCAGTAGTATTAAGGGCTATGGCTACACCTTC. Protein sequence: CASSIKGYGYTF.

The chain has TRBV10-3 and TRBJ2-5; no reliable D call. The CDR3 has 11 residues. V lost 9 bases and J 4 bases, leaving 9 bases between the germline ends. Looked up from germline, CDR1 is ENHRY and CDR2 is SYGVKD. The CDR3 is CAMGQGETQYF. The DNA for the CDR3 is TGTGCCATGGGCCAAGGAGAGACCCAGTACTTC.

The chain uses TRBV10-3 and TRBJ2-3, with TRBD1 matching over 8 bases. The V and J ends lost 3 bases and 5 bases, in that order; junction bases with no gene match: 1. The CDR3 has 13 amino acids. Germline CDR1 ENHRY, CDR2 SYGVKD. The CDR3 region is CAISEGTGDTQYF. CDR3 DNA sequence: TGTGCCATCAGTGAAGGGACAGGAGATACGCAGTATTTT.

CDR3 DNA: TGTGCCAGCGGAGGAACAGGGGGCTATGGCTACACCTTC. It yields the protein CASGGTGGYGYTF. This chain links TRBV7-9 with TRBJ1-2; 8 nucleotides agree with TRBD1. V lost 8 bases and J lost 4; bases outside the gene matches: 6. Germline assignment: CDR1 SEHNR and CDR2 FQNEAQ (reference sequence). This CDR3 spans 13 amino acids.

This clone was counted between two and nine times. The chain has TRBV9 and TRBJ1-3; 7 bases map to TRBD1. The V and J ends lost 3 bases and 0 bases, in that order; junction bases with no gene match: 9. The germline gives CDR1 SGDLS, CDR2 YYNGEE. The CDR3 covers 17 residues. The CDR3 sequence is CASSDRQGTTSGNTIYF. The DNA for the CDR3 is TGTGCCAGCAGCGACCGACAGGGAACCACCTCTGGAAACACCATATATTTT.

The chain employs TRBV10-3 and TRBJ2-3; 7 positions match TRBD2. V shed 2 bases, J shed 2 bases, and the junction held 7 bases outside the gene matches. The CDR3 has 16 amino acids. Per the germline V gene, CDR1 is ENHRY and CDR2 is SYGVKD. The CDR3 bases are TGTGCCATCAGTGAGCTCGCGGGAGCCCCCACAGATACGCAGTATTTT. Translating gives CAISELAGAPTDTQYF.

The chain employs TRBV10-2 and TRBJ2-1; TRBD2 matches 8 bases. V lost 10 bases, J lost 4 bases, and 12 bases stayed unmatched. The CDR3 length is 15 residues. Per the germline V gene, CDR1 is WSHSY and CDR2 is SAAADI. CDR3 nucleotide sequence: TGCGCCACCAGGGAGGCTAGCGGGTTATACAATGAGCAGTTCTTC. Translation: CATREASGLYNEQFF.

The chain links TRBV30 to TRBJ1-2; D not certain. The V and J ends lost 1 base and 7 bases respectively, with 16 bases between them. Germline-derived CDR1 and CDR2 are GTSNPN and SVGIG (reference sequence). This CDR3 has 14 residues. The CDR3 protein is CAWSAPRTGGGYTF. CDR3 bases: TGTGCCTGGAGTGCCCCTCGGACGGGCGGTGGCTACACCTTC.

By share, this clone counts as large. V usage is TRBV6-1 and J usage is TRBJ2-1; 7 bases fit TRBD2. The germline CDR1 and CDR2 sequences are MNHNS and SASEGT. Trimming at V came to 2 bases and at J to 0 bases, leaving 1 base not matched to a gene. The CDR3 covers 15 residues. CDR3 in amino acids: CASSETGGSYNEQFF. In nucleotides, the CDR3 is TGTGCCAGCAGTGAAACGGGGGGCTCCTACAATGAGCAGTTCTTC.

The J gene is TRBJ2-3, the V gene TRBV28, with TRBD1 matching over 9 bases. The CDR3 totals 14 residues. In germline, CDR1 is MDHEN, CDR2 SYDVKM. J gave up 7 bases and V 6 bases, and 8 bases lay outside the gene matches. CDR3 sequence (DNA): TGTGCCAGCAGGATCCCGGGACAGGGATATACGCAGTATTTT. Encoded protein: CASRIPGQGYTQYF.

This clone was seen more than once but under ten times. The chain combines TRBV5-5 with TRBJ2-3; TRBD2 might be the D (5 bases). Trimming cost V 2 bases and J 0 bases, with 10 bases left between them. The CDR3 runs 15 residues. Germline assignment: CDR1 SGHKS and CDR2 YYEKEE (reference sequence). The CDR3 is CASSLSRASTDTQYF. CDR3 nucleotides: TGTGCCAGCAGCTTATCGAGGGCTAGCACAGATACGCAGTATTTT.

This clone was detected only a few times. The chain joins TRBV5-1 to TRBJ1-2, with TRBD1 as a possible D gene (6 bases). V was trimmed by 0 bases and J by 7 bases, leaving 7 bases between them. Germline loops: CDR1 SGHRS, CDR2 YFSETQ. The CDR3 length is 12 residues. The CDR3 loop reads CASSLEGGGYTF. In nucleotides, the CDR3 is TGCGCCAGCAGCTTGGAAGGGGGTGGCTACACCTTC.

The chain joins TRBV9 to TRBJ1-1; D possibly corresponds to TRBD1 (6 bases). Looked up from germline, CDR1 is SGDLS and CDR2 is YYNGEE. Between the trimmed V and J ends, which lost 0 bases and 1 base, there was a span of 10 bases. The CDR3 extends over 15 amino acids. Written as DNA, the CDR3 is TGTGCCAGCAGCGTAGCTACAGGGTCGAACACTGAAGCTTTCTTT. Translating it yields CASSVATGSNTEAFF.

This clone has just a few counts. This sequence joins TRBV7-3 and TRBJ2-2, with no clear D. The CDR3 runs 13 residues. CDR1 is SGHTA, CDR2 FQGTGA, per germline. V was shortened by 4 bases and J by 0 bases, with 3 bases between the two germline ends. The CDR3 sequence is CASSSPNTGELFF. The CDR3 nucleotides are TGTGCCAGCAGCTCACCGAACACCGGGGAGCTGTTTTTT.

This chain uses TRBV5-8 with TRBJ2-7; tentative D call: TRBD2 (7 bases). CDR1 is SGHTS, CDR2 YDEGEE, per germline. V was cut by 0 bases and J by 7 bases, with 17 bases left in between. The CDR3 length is 15 residues. CDR3 coding DNA: TGTGCCAGCAGCTTGGTCGTGGGACACGGGAGGGAGCAGTACTTC. Its translation is CASSLVVGHGREQYF.

This chain links TRBV6-1 with TRBJ1-5, with 7 bases aligning to TRBD1. Germline V gene sequence: CDR1 MNHNS, CDR2 SASEGT. V lost 4 bases and J lost 2; bases outside the gene matches: 2. This CDR3 has 14 amino acids. The CDR3 reads CASSGQGGNQPQHF. The CDR3 DNA follows: TGTGCCAGCAGTGGACAGGGAGGCAATCAGCCCCAGCATTTT.

This clone was observed a few times. The chain links TRBV7-3 to TRBJ2-2; no clear D. Between the trimmed V and J ends, which lost 4 bases and 0 bases, there was a span of 3 bases. The germline V gene has CDR1 SGHTA and CDR2 FQGTGA. The CDR3 loop spans 13 amino acids. The CDR3 DNA is TGTGCCAGCAGCTCCACGAACACCGGGGAGCTGTTTTTT. Translation: CASSSTNTGELFF.

The gene calls are TRBV2 and TRBJ1-5; 8 bases fit TRBD1. V lost 5 bases and J lost 2; bases outside the gene matches: 5. CDR3 length: 15 amino acids. Per germline, CDR1 SNHLY and CDR2 FYNNEI. CDR3 sequence reads: CASSWLTGGNQPQHF. CDR3 coding DNA: TGTGCCAGCAGTTGGTTGACAGGGGGCAATCAGCCCCAGCATTTT.

The rearrangement uses TRBV9 and TRBJ2-3; 7 bases are shared with TRBD2. Unmatched junction bases numbered 6, after V lost 3 bases and J lost 2 bases. CDR3 length: 15 amino acids. Germline V CDR1 and CDR2: SGDLS, YYNGEE. The CDR3 here is CASSGSGVHTDTQYF. The CDR3 DNA reads TGTGCCAGCAGCGGCAGCGGGGTCCACACAGATACGCAGTATTTT.

The chain couples TRBV5-6 to TRBJ2-7, with a tentative D call TRBD1 (6 bases). Trimming took off 0 bases at V and 3 bases at J, with 13 bases between the two ends. The CDR3 contains 15 residues. Looked up from germline, CDR1 is SGHDT and CDR2 is YYEEEE. The CDR3 spells CASSLGDRPHYEQYF. The CDR3 DNA sequence: TGTGCCAGCAGCTTGGGAGACAGGCCCCACTACGAGCAGTACTTC.

The chain couples TRBV6-1 to TRBJ2-1, with a tentative D call TRBD2 (6 bases). Trimming removed 4 bases from V and 3 bases from J, with 16 bases in between. Germline lookup yields CDR1 MNHNS and CDR2 SASEGT. This CDR3 is 16 amino acids long. In DNA form, the CDR3 reads TGTGCCAGCAGTGTCTCGAGCGCGGGAAGCTACAATGAGCAGTTCTTC. Its translation: CASSVSSAGSYNEQFF.